Listed below are T cell receptor beta chains from one sample, sequenced in a study of T cells in tumors after PD-1 blockade. Assay: immunoSEQ multiplex PCR; the TCRdb copy retains only in-frame clones and omits some. The sample shows fewer than 35,000 clones, around 80% of them seen only once. The source material was PBMCs, sampled before anti-PD-1 treatment. The receptors shown here come from a human donor with basal cell carcinoma. Each CDR3 is given with its conserved first and last residue. The D gene is left open where the match is weak. Clone size, where shown, is once, few, many, or a class for clones that have expanded.

once TRBJ2-7 - TRBV3-1/TRBV3-2 CASSQVGEEQYF TGTGCCAGCAGTCAAGTCGGGGAAGAGCAGTACTTC
- TRBJ2-5 - TRBV3-1/TRBV3-2 CASSQEARYQETQYF TGTGCCAGCAGCCAAGAAGCGCGGTACCAAGAGACCCAGTACTTC
many TRBJ1-1 - TRBV27 CASSLSDNTEAFF TGTGCCAGCAGTTTATCGGACAACACTGAAGCTTTCTTT
few TRBJ2-1 - TRBV21-1 CAAPQGSGRKDEQFF TGTGCCGCCCCCCAGGGAAGCGGGAGGAAAGATGAGCAGTTCTTC
- TRBJ1-5 TRBD1 TRBV10-2 CASSGGQGDNQPQHF TGCGCCAGCAGTGGAGGACAGGGGGACAATCAGCCCCAGCATTTT
once TRBJ2-3 TRBD2 TRBV6-6 CASSYGGRGTDTQYF TGTGCCAGCAGTTACGGCGGGAGGGGCACAGATACGCAGTATTTT
- TRBJ2-3 TRBD2 TRBV5-3 CARSLALAGTTDTQYF TGTGCCAGAAGCTTGGCTCTAGCGGGGACCACAGATACGCAGTATTTT
- TRBJ1-2 - TRBV18 CASSPRERPNYGYTF TGTGCCAGCTCACCACGGGAGCGCCCTAACTATGGCTACACCTTC
- TRBJ2-7 - TRBV12-3/TRBV12-4 CASSPGQNHEQYF TGTGCCAGCAGCCCCGGACAGAACCACGAGCAGTACTTC
- TRBJ2-1 TRBD2 TRBV14 CASSQFYGTSNDEQFF TGTGCCAGCAGCCAATTTTACGGGACTAGCAACGATGAGCAGTTCTTC
- TRBJ2-5 - TRBV12-3/TRBV12-4 CASSLVRGETQYF TGTGCCAGCAGTTTAGTACGCGGAGAGACCCAGTACTTC
- TRBJ1-4 - TRBV5-6 CASSLYRGNEKLFF TGTGCCAGCAGCTTGTACAGAGGAAATGAAAAACTGTTTTTT
- TRBJ1-1 - TRBV27 CASSYRAITEAFF TGTGCCAGCAGTTACAGGGCGATCACTGAAGCTTTCTTT
- TRBJ1-2 TRBD1 TRBV27 CASSTRQGKRGYTF TGTGCCAGCAGCACCAGACAGGGGAAGCGTGGCTACACCTTC
- TRBJ1-6 - TRBV30 CAWSVSRSSSYNSPLHF TGTGCCTGGAGTGTGTCCAGGTCTAGCTCCTATAATTCACCCCTCCACTTT
- TRBJ1-2 - TRBV14 CASSHLRQANYGYTF TGTGCCAGCAGCCACCTACGACAGGCTAACTATGGCTACACCTTC
- TRBJ2-7 - TRBV29-1 CSAGSASYEQYF TGCAGCGCCGGTTCGGCCTCCTACGAGCAGTACTTC
once TRBJ2-2 - TRBV5-1 CASSLARGYEDTGELFF TGCGCCAGCAGCTTGGCCAGGGGCTACGAGGACACCGGGGAGCTGTTTTTT
few TRBJ1-6 - TRBV24-1 CATSEGQNNSPLHF TGTGCCACCAGTGAAGGTCAAAATAATTCACCCCTCCACTTT
few TRBJ2-5 - TRBV28 CASKQGGETQYF TGTGCCAGCAAACAGGGTGGGGAGACCCAGTACTTC
- TRBJ2-1 - TRBV7-9 CASSQSQHEQFF TGTGCCAGCAGCCAATCACAGCATGAGCAGTTCTTC
- TRBJ2-1 TRBD2 TRBV6-5 CASTGGSSYNEQFF TGTGCCAGCACCGGGGGGAGCTCCTACAATGAGCAGTTCTTC
- TRBJ2-3 TRBD2 TRBV4-2 CASSQDLAGEVTDTQYF TGTGCCAGCAGCCAAGATTTGGCGGGAGAGGTCACAGATACGCAGTATTTT
- TRBJ2-7 TRBD1 TRBV5-6 CASSLADRGLDEQYF TGTGCCAGCAGCTTGGCGGACAGGGGGCTGGACGAGCAGTACTTC
- TRBJ2-1 - TRBV24-1 CATSPRRSNEQFF TGTGCCACCAGTCCCCGGCGGTCCAATGAGCAGTTCTTC
- TRBJ2-3 TRBD2 TRBV6-5 CASSSTSGGTDTQYF TGTGCCAGCAGCTCAACTAGCGGGGGCACAGATACGCAGTATTTT
- TRBJ2-5 - TRBV7-2 CASSFSGRVQETQYF TGTGCCAGCAGCTTTTCGGGCAGAGTACAAGAGACCCAGTACTTC
- TRBJ2-3 - TRBV28 CASISLAVDTQYF TGTGCCAGCATTTCGCTAGCTGTGGATACGCAGTATTTT
- TRBJ2-7 - TRBV4-2 CASSQAGDEQYF TGTGCCAGCAGCCAAGCCGGCGACGAGCAGTACTTC
- TRBJ1-2 - TRBV12-5 CASGLVQGKSASSDGYTF TGTGCTAGTGGTTTGGTACAGGGAAAATCGGCGTCCTCAGATGGCTACACCTTC
- TRBJ2-7 TRBD2 TRBV2 CASTREAGGPYEQYF TGTGCCAGCACCCGGGAGGCGGGAGGGCCCTACGAGCAGTACTTC
few TRBJ2-2 - TRBV6-5 CASTEGWGTGELFF TGTGCCAGCACCGAAGGGTGGGGCACCGGGGAGCTGTTTTTT
- TRBJ1-4 - TRBV30 CAWSVGPTNEKLFF TGTGCCTGGAGTGTAGGTCCAACTAATGAAAAACTGTTTTTT
- TRBJ2-1 TRBD2 TRBV11-3 CASSPGGGGLNEQFF TGTGCCAGCAGCCCTGGTGGGGGAGGGCTCAATGAGCAGTTCTTC
once TRBJ1-3 - TRBV19 CASSMGVVGNTIYF TGTGCCAGTAGTATGGGAGTGGTAGGAAACACCATATATTTT
- TRBJ1-4 - TRBV19 CASSMSSATNEKLFF TGTGCCAGTAGTATGTCAAGTGCAACTAATGAAAAACTGTTTTTT
- TRBJ1-4 TRBD1 TRBV28 CASSWGQGTEKLFF TGTGCCAGCAGTTGGGGACAGGGTACTGAAAAACTGTTTTTT
- TRBJ1-1 - TRBV6-2/TRBV6-3 CASSQQGGSTEAFF TGTGCCAGCAGTCAACAGGGCGGGAGCACTGAAGCTTTCTTT
- TRBJ2-1 TRBD2 TRBV9 CASSARAGWGNEQFF TGTGCCAGCAGCGCAAGAGCGGGATGGGGGAATGAGCAGTTCTTC
- TRBJ2-7 TRBD1 TRBV6-5 CATRWDRDHEQYF TGTGCCACCAGGTGGGACAGGGACCACGAGCAGTACTTC
- TRBJ2-6 - TRBV7-2 CASSLGGSGANVLTF TGTGCCAGCAGCTTAGGGGGTAGCGGGGCCAACGTCCTGACTTTC
- TRBJ1-2 - TRBV29-1 CSVEDRGFTSGYTF TGCAGCGTTGAGGACCGAGGCTTTACGTCCGGCTACACCTTC